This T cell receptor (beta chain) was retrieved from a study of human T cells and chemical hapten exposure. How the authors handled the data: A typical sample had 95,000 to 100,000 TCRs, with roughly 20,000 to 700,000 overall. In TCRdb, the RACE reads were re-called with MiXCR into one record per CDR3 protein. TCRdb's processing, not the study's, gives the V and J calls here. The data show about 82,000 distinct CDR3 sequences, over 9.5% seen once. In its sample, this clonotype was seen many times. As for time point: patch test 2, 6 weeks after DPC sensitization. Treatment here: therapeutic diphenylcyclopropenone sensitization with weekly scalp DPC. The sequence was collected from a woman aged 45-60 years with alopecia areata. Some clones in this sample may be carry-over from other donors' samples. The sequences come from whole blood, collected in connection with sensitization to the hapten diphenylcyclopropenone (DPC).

The CDR3: CASSSTDRGRTKTQYF. The CDR3, as DNA: TGTGCCAGCAGCTCCACAGACAGGGGGCGTACAAAGACCCAGTACTTC. The chain recombines TRBV13 with TRBJ2-5; TRBD1 matches 10 bases. Germline values: CDR1 PRHDT, CDR2 FYEKMQ (reference sequence). Trimming removed 4 bases from V and 6 bases from J; junction bases left unmatched: 11. The length of the CDR3 is 16 residues.